This T cell receptor beta chain was observed in a study of blood T cell repertoires in COVID-19. Study background: Nucleic acid was either cDNA or gDNA, and it came from T cells, B-cell-depleted T cells, or PBMCs.

In the original workflow: Nucleated cell number was recorded as an estimate derived from reference gene primer amplification. Produced via immunoSEQ multiplex PCR; TCRdb's table is partial and in-frame only. For V, J and clone size, that table is used; D and trimming come from the DNA. The sample has some 150,000 clones; over 80% are singletons. Trimming removed 3 bases from V and 0 bases from J, with 9 bases in between. Germline V CDR1 and CDR2: SGHTS, YDEGEE. The CDR3 spans 15 residues. The gene calls are TRBV5-8 and TRBJ1-4; D is unresolved. The specimen was peripheral blood. The sequence was collected from a woman aged 50 to 60 with acute or convalescent COVID-19. The CDR3 here is CASSSQITTNEKLFF. The DNA for the CDR3 is TGTGCCAGCAGCTCACAGATAACAACTAATGAAAAACTGTTTTTT.